This record covers a single TCR beta chain. The CDR3 has 15 amino acids. Trimming shortened V by 8 bases and J by 1 base, and 16 bases separated the two germline ends. CDR1 and CDR2 from the germline V gene are ENHRY and SYGVKD. While infection was still active, Seattle patients were enrolled and then followed longitudinally. The authors' processing: Counts of nucleated cells, estimated from reference gene primer amplification, were obtained. Sequencing was performed with immunoSEQ multiplex PCR; in TCRdb, only in-frame clones are kept and a portion is missing. V, J and clone size derive from that table, while D and trimming were established from the DNA sequence. The sample shows approximately 150,000 clones, about 85% of them seen only once. The sample is drawn from a study of blood T cell repertoires in COVID-19. For the study at large: Specimens from acute and convalescent COVID-19 originated in the United States, Italy and Spain.

The chain combines TRBV10-3 with TRBJ2-3; the D gene is possibly TRBD2 (7 bases). The sample consisted of peripheral blood. The source of this sequence is a woman of 80 years or more with COVID-19, enrolled during active disease. CDR3 region: CAIAGARTRTDTQYF. The CDR3 DNA follows: TGTGCCATCGCGGGGGCGCGAACCCGCACAGATACGCAGTATTTT.